The 8 T cell receptor beta chains below come from one sample, sequenced in a study of T cells in localized non-small cell lung cancer (dated by TCRdb to the early 2020s). Libraries were built with the immunoSEQ multiplex PCR assay. Here the immuneACCESS table is served through TCRdb, limited to in-frame sequences with V and J called. Missing clones are a known gap in these copies; in checked studies unresolved V genes cover under half, and the rest lacks a known reason. For this sample there are tens of thousands of clones; around four fifths appear just once. The ten biggest clones cover about 20% of the sample. The starting material was peripheral blood, obtained before any cancer treatment. The receptors come from a female donor older than 55 with stage II squamous cell lung carcinoma.

The DNA for the CDR3 is TGTGCCAGCAGTTACTTCACGATGAACACTGAAGCTTTCTTT. Translation: CASSYFTMNTEAFF. The chain recombines TRBV6-6 with TRBJ1-1, with D hard to call. CDR1 is MNHNY and CDR2 is SVGAGI in the germline V gene (reference sequence). The CDR3 totals 14 residues. The V and J ends lost 1 base and 0 bases respectively, with 6 bases between them.

The chain couples TRBV5-1 to TRBJ2-5; unclear D gene. CDR1 SGHRS and CDR2 YFSETQ come from the germline V gene. This CDR3 comprises 13 residues. V gave up 4 bases and J gave up 3 bases, with 10 bases separating them. DNA of the CDR3: TGCGCCAGCAGCCTCTGGACGGAAGAGACCCAGTACTTC. Protein sequence: CASSLWTEETQYF.

This clone occurred a few times. The chain couples TRBV5-5 to TRBJ2-3; a weak D match, TRBD1 (6 bases). Germline CDR1 SGHKS, CDR2 YYEKEE (reference sequence). V lost 4 bases and J 1 base, leaving 19 bases between the germline ends. The CDR3 consists of 17 residues. This chain's CDR3 is CASSPPGTQIRTDTQYF. CDR3 DNA sequence: TGTGCCAGCAGCCCCCCAGGGACACAGATTCGCACAGATACGCAGTATTTT.

This chain links TRBV5-1 with TRBJ2-7; TRBD1 matches at 8 bases. CDR3 length: 14 amino acids. CDR1 SGHRS and CDR2 YFSETQ come from the germline V gene. The trim removed 2 bases at V and 2 bases at J, leaving 3 bases unmatched. The CDR3 loop reads CASSLRTGPYEQYF. Here the CDR3 DNA reads TGCGCCAGCAGCTTACGGACAGGGCCCTACGAGCAGTACTTC.

In its sample, this clone was seen a few times. The chain recombines TRBV7-8 with TRBJ2-4; D gene ambiguous. CDR1 SGHVS and CDR2 FQNEAQ come from the germline V gene. The germline V and J ends were trimmed by 3 bases and 1 base, with 16 bases remaining between them. The CDR3 spans 17 residues. The CDR3 sequence: CASSFHQRLKAKNIQYF. DNA for the CDR3: TGTGCCAGCAGCTTTCATCAGAGGCTTAAGGCCAAAAACATTCAGTACTTC.

The chain is built from TRBV21-1 and TRBJ2-7. TRBV21-1 is shown as a pseudogene. CDR3 length: 11 amino acids. The CDR3: CATGRDHEQYF. DNA of the CDR3: TGTGCCACCGGCAGGGACCACGAGCAGTACTTC.

This chain connects TRBV9 to TRBJ1-4; no firm D call. This CDR3 is built from 15 residues. CDR1 is SGDLS and CDR2 is YYNGEE in the germline V gene. Trimming removed 4 bases at V and 0 bases at J, with 10 bases between. CDR3 bases: TGTGCCAGCAGCCCGCACACCGCAACTAATGAAAAACTGTTTTTT. Translation: CASSPHTATNEKLFF. The entire variable domain, with the rest obtained from reference TRBV9 and TRBJ1-4, is as follows: DSGVTQTPKHLITATGQRVTLRCSPRSGDLSVYWYQQSLDQGLQFLIQYYNGEERAKGNILERFSAQQFPDLHSELNLSSLELGDSALYFCASSPHTATNEKLFFGSGTQLSVL.

This clone is a singleton in its sample. The chain joins TRBV6-5 to TRBJ2-6; D gene ambiguous. Germline V lookup: CDR1 MNHEY, CDR2 SVGAGI. V was shortened by 2 bases and J by 2 bases, with 10 bases between the two germline ends. CDR3 length: 16 amino acids. Here the CDR3 reads CASSYGMETGANVLTF. The CDR3 DNA sequence: TGTGCCAGCAGTTACGGGATGGAGACTGGGGCCAACGTCCTGACTTTC.